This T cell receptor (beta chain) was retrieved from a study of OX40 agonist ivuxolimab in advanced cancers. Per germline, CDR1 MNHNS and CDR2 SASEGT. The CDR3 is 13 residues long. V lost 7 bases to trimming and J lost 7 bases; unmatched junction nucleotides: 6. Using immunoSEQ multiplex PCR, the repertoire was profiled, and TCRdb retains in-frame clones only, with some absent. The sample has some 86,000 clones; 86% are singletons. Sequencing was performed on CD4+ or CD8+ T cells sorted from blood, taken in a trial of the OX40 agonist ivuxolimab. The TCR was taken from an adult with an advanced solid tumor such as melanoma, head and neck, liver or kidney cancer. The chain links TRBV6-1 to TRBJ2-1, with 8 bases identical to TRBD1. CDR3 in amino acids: CASIRGRRNEQFF. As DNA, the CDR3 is TGTGCCAGCATCAGGGGGCGTAGGAATGAGCAGTTCTTC.